A single sample is the source of the 9 T cell receptor beta chains below, sequenced in a study of T cells in narcolepsy. This table comes from immunoSEQ multiplex PCR, and its TCRdb copy is limited to in-frame clones, with some not included. The sample has tens of thousands of clones; around 88% are singletons. The specimen was CD45RA- memory CD4+ T cells from PBMCs. These receptors all come from a human donor with narcolepsy.

V usage is TRBV30 and J usage is TRBJ2-1, with D hard to call. CDR3 length equals 16 residues. The V gene lost 0 bases and the J gene lost 0 bases, with 12 bases spanning the gap. Germline lookup yields CDR1 GTSNPN and CDR2 SVGIG (reference sequence). CDR3 nucleotide sequence: TGTGCCTGGAGTGTAGGTTGGGGTAACTCCTACAATGAGCAGTTCTTC. As protein: CAWSVGWGNSYNEQFF.

The chain couples TRBV19 to TRBJ2-1; 9 bases are shared with TRBD1. The CDR3 spans 15 residues. Looked up from germline, CDR1 is LNHDA and CDR2 is SQIVND (reference sequence). The V and J ends lost 5 bases and 6 bases, in that order; junction bases with no gene match: 8. The CDR3 bases are TGTGCCAGTAGTGCCACCGGGACAGGGATCAATGAGCAGTTCTTC. It encodes CASSATGTGINEQFF.

This clone was observed a single time. The CDR3 is CASSQVDRGDHYGYTF. DNA for the CDR3: TGTGCCAGCAGCCAAGTCGACAGGGGGGATCACTATGGCTACACCTTC. The chain couples TRBV4-2 to TRBJ1-2; 9 nucleotides match TRBD1. The length of the CDR3 is 16 residues. With 1 base clipped from V and 3 bases from J, the junction kept 6 bases outside the gene matches. CDR1 is LGHNA, CDR2 YNFKEQ, per germline.

V is TRBV30 and J is TRBJ2-3; TRBD2 matches 10 bases. This CDR3 has 13 residues. V was pared by 4 bases and J by 3 bases, with 1 base of the junction left unmatched. CDR1 GTSNPN and CDR2 SVGIG come from the germline V gene (reference sequence). CDR3 sequence reads: CAWTSGGTDTQYF. CDR3 coding DNA: TGTGCCTGGACTAGCGGGGGTACAGATACGCAGTATTTT.

V is TRBV21-1 and J is TRBJ2-7. TRBV21-1 is designated a pseudogene. The CDR3 covers 19 residues. The CDR3 sequence: CASSILPWDHPWSSYEQYF. The CDR3, as DNA: TGTGCCAGCAGCATACTGCCTTGGGACCATCCTTGGAGCTCCTACGAGCAGTACTTC.

V and J are TRBV9 and TRBJ2-7; no clear D. Trimming stripped 0 bases from V and 2 bases from J, with 12 bases between. The CDR3 is 15 amino acids. Per the germline V gene, CDR1 is SGDLS and CDR2 is YYNGEE. The CDR3 reads CASSVALDPAYEQYF. The CDR3 DNA sequence: TGTGCCAGCAGCGTAGCTCTGGACCCTGCCTACGAGCAGTACTTC.

With respect to this clone: One end of the junction is discordant with germline, which a read error may explain. This rearrangement joins TRBV19 to TRBJ2-5; D is ambiguous. The CDR3 has 13 residues. Germline V gene data show CDR1 as LNHDA and CDR2 as SQIVND (reference sequence). CDR3 in DNA: TGTGCCAGTACGGCCGGACCGGCGGAGAACCAGTACTTC. Translation gives CASTAGPAENQYF.

The rearrangement links TRBV9 to TRBJ1-5; no definite D call. V lost 0 bases to trimming and J lost 6 bases, with 7 bases between them. The CDR3 covers 13 residues. Germline V gene lookup returns CDR1 SGDLS and CDR2 YYNGEE. The DNA for the CDR3 is TGTGCCAGCAGCGTAGGCGGGAGTCAGCCCCAGCATTTT. Its translation is CASSVGGSQPQHF. Filled out from reference TRBV9 and TRBJ1-5, the complete variable domain reads DSGVTQTPKHLITATGQRVTLRCSPRSGDLSVYWYQQSLDQGLQFLIQYYNGEERAKGNILERFSAQQFPDLHSELNLSSLELGDSALYFCASSVGGSQPQHFGDGTRLSIL.

The chain carries TRBV7-2 and TRBJ2-5; D is unresolved. The CDR3 totals 15 residues. V was shortened by 1 base and J by 4 bases, with 13 bases between the two germline ends. Germline V gives CDR1 SGHTA, CDR2 FQGNSA. The CDR3: CASSLDGQERETQYF. The CDR3 nucleotides read TGTGCCAGCAGCTTAGATGGGCAGGAACGAGAGACCCAGTACTTC.